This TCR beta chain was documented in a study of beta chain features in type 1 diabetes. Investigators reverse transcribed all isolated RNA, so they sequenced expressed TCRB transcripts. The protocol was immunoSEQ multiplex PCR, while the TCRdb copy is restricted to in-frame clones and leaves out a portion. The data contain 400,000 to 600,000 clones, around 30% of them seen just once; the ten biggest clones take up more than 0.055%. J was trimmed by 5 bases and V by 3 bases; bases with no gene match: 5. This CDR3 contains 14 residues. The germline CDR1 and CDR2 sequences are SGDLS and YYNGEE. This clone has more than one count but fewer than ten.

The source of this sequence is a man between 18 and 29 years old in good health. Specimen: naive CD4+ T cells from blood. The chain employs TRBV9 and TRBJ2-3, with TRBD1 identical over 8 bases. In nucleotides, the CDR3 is TGTGCCAGCAGCGGGACAGGGACGGAAGATACGCAGTATTTT. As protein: CASSGTGTEDTQYF.